These 23 T cell receptor beta chains were all obtained from the same sample, sequenced in a study of blood T cell repertoires in COVID-19. Profiling relied on immunoSEQ multiplex PCR, and the TCRdb table lists in-frame clones only, not all of them. The sample yields more than 200,000 clones, 82% seen once. The sequenced sample consisted of peripheral blood. These receptors were taken from a woman aged 80 or over with COVID-19, enrolled during active disease.

This clone was detected once. V usage is TRBV5-1 and J usage is TRBJ1-1; D is perhaps TRBD1 (5 bases). Germline V gene data show CDR1 as SGHRS and CDR2 as YFSETQ. V lost 3 bases and J lost 0, with 18 bases in between. This CDR3 comprises 17 residues. The CDR3 loop is CASSWGRRATMNTEAFF. For the CDR3, the DNA is TGCGCCAGCAGCTGGGGCCGACGGGCAACGATGAACACTGAAGCTTTCTTT.

The chain employs TRBV24-1 and TRBJ1-2; TRBD1 might be the D (5 bases). The CDR3 totals 14 residues. The germline V gene has CDR1 KGHDR and CDR2 SFDVKD. Trimming stripped 6 bases from V and 5 bases from J, with 15 bases between. The CDR3 DNA follows: TGTGCCACCAGTTTAACCGGGACTGATTATGGCTACACCTTC. Residues: CATSLTGTDYGYTF.

The J gene is TRBJ2-6, the V gene TRBV5-5, with D possibly TRBD1 on 6 matching bases. The CDR3 has 15 residues. Trimming cost V 2 bases and J 4 bases, with 10 bases left between them. CDR1 and CDR2 from the germline V gene are SGHKS and YYEKEE (reference sequence). CDR3 nucleotides: TGTGCCAGCAGCTTACAGGGTACCGGGGCCAACGTCCTGACTTTC. It codes for CASSLQGTGANVLTF.

The chain combines TRBV5-8 with TRBJ1-1; possibly TRBD1 for D (5 bases). Germline V CDR1 and CDR2: SGHTS, YDEGEE. With 4 bases removed from V and 0 bases from J, the gap between germline ends came to 13 bases. The CDR3 consists of 15 residues. The CDR3 nucleotides are TGTGCCAGCAGCCGATTTAAGACAGTGAACACTGAAGCTTTCTTT. It yields the protein CASSRFKTVNTEAFF.

This chain connects TRBV6-1 to TRBJ2-5, with 7 bases fitting TRBD2. This CDR3 has 17 residues. V shed 4 bases, J shed 3 bases, and the junction held 14 bases outside the gene matches. Looked up from germline, CDR1 is MNHNS and CDR2 is SASEGT. CDR3: CASSGGGVGWKKETQYF. The CDR3 DNA sequence: TGTGCCAGCAGTGGGGGAGGGGTAGGTTGGAAGAAAGAGACCCAGTACTTC.

The V gene is TRBV5-6, the J gene TRBJ1-3; D not certain. Trimming took off 0 bases at V and 0 bases at J, with 7 bases between the two ends. The CDR3 length is 15 residues. From germline, CDR1 is SGHDT and CDR2 YYEEEE. CDR3 DNA sequence: TGTGCCAGCAGCTTGGGACATTCCTCTGGAAACACCATATATTTT. Translation gives CASSLGHSSGNTIYF.

This clone came up a few times. The rearrangement links TRBV5-5 to TRBJ1-2; the D gene is possibly TRBD1 (6 bases). Germline CDR1 SGHKS, CDR2 YYEKEE (reference sequence). V was clipped by 4 bases and J by 5 bases, with 18 bases between them. The CDR3 totals 15 residues. For the CDR3, the DNA is TGTGCCAGCAGCCCCCTGGGGGCAGGGCAGTATGGCTACACCTTC. This sequence encodes CASSPLGAGQYGYTF.

In its sample, this clone was seen once. The rearrangement uses TRBV3-1 (or the pseudogene TRBV3-2) and TRBJ2-7; weak D call: TRBD2 (6 bases). Germline loops: CDR1 LGHDT, CDR2 YNNKEL (reference sequence). Trimming left V 4 bases short and J 6 bases short, with 13 bases between. The CDR3 totals 13 residues. The CDR3 protein is CASSLSGGSEQYF. DNA for the CDR3: TGTGCCAGCAGCCTCTCCGGGGGTTCCGAGCAGTACTTC.

The rearrangement links TRBV29-1 to TRBJ2-2; 8 positions match TRBD1. The V gene's germline CDR1 is SQVTM and CDR2 ANQGSEA. V trimming: 6 bases; J trimming: 5 bases; junction bases outside the gene matches: 8. This CDR3 region has 14 residues. CDR3 region: CSVDRTGRTGELFF. DNA for the CDR3: TGCAGCGTAGACCGGACAGGGAGAACCGGGGAGCTGTTTTTT.

The table lists this clone with a count of one. This likely stems from a read error, as it lies one base from a far larger clone. The V and J genes are TRBV12-3 or TRBV12-4 and TRBJ2-3, with D possibly matching TRBD1 (5 bases). The CDR3 has 12 amino acids. V lost 2 bases and J lost 5, with 5 bases in between. The CDR3 nucleotides are TGTGCCAGCAGTTTACAGGGAGATACGCAGTATTTT. It is translated as CASSLQGDTQYF.

The rearrangement uses TRBV7-8 and TRBJ2-7; a weak D match, TRBD1 (6 bases). Trimming left V 2 bases short and J 2 bases short, with 13 bases between. Germline assignment: CDR1 SGHVS and CDR2 FQNEAQ. CDR3 length: 15 amino acids. The CDR3 nucleotides read TGTGCCAGCAGCTTACCGACAGGTCCGCCCTACGAGCAGTACTTC. As protein: CASSLPTGPPYEQYF.

On this clone itself: The junction shows a germline mismatch at one end, possibly a read error. This CDR3 reads CASSLALSRETQYF. CDR3 DNA: TGCGCCAGCAGTTTGGCCCTTTCCCGAGAGACCCAGTACTTC. J is TRBJ2-5 and V is TRBV5-1; D is ambiguous. The CDR3 contains 14 residues. In germline, CDR1 is SGHRS, CDR2 YFSETQ.

A note on this clone: The same CDR3 can be traced to other DNA sequences in this sample. The rearrangement links TRBV2 to TRBJ1-2, with TRBD1 as a possible D gene (5 bases). The V gene's germline CDR1 is SNHLY and CDR2 FYNNEI. The V end lost 4 bases, the J end lost 2 bases, and 8 bases lay between the germline ends. The length of the CDR3 is 13 residues. The CDR3 sequence is CASSVSGNYGYTF. As DNA, the CDR3 is TGTGCCAGCAGTGTCTCAGGGAACTATGGCTACACCTTC.

J is TRBJ2-7 and V is TRBV29-1; D gene uncertain. The CDR3 length is 10 residues. The germline V gene encodes CDR1 SQVTM and CDR2 ANQGSEA. Trimming took 7 bases from V and 3 from J, leaving 7 bases between them. Here the CDR3 DNA reads TGCAGCGCCCAGGACTACGAGCAGTACTTC. Translating gives CSAQDYEQYF.

The J gene is TRBJ2-1, the V gene TRBV5-1; perhaps TRBD2 as D (6 bases). The CDR3 sequence is 14 residues long. The V gene's germline CDR1 is SGHRS and CDR2 YFSETQ. V was pared by 9 bases and J by 6 bases, with 19 bases between. The CDR3 nucleotides read TGCGCCACCCAAGCGGGTATAAAGGCCAATGAGCAGTTCTTC. It is translated as CATQAGIKANEQFF.

This rearrangement joins TRBV27 to TRBJ1-1; 9 bases are shared with TRBD1. V lost 0 bases and J lost 6; bases outside the gene matches: 8. Germline V CDR1 and CDR2: MNHEY, SMNVEV (reference sequence). The CDR3 has 16 residues. The CDR3 protein is CASSLSFSGTGPEAFF. The CDR3 DNA sequence: TGTGCCAGCAGTTTATCCTTTAGCGGGACAGGGCCTGAAGCTTTCTTT.

The V call is TRBV6-5, the J call TRBJ1-6, with no clear D. The CDR3 is made up of 13 amino acids. CDR1 is MNHEY, CDR2 SVGAGI, per germline. V was shortened by 2 bases and J by 11 bases, with 10 bases between the two germline ends. CDR3 loop: CASSYGPRPPLHF. In DNA form, the CDR3 reads TGTGCCAGCAGTTACGGGCCCCGGCCACCCCTCCACTTT.

V is TRBV7-2 and J is TRBJ2-5; perhaps TRBD2 as D (7 bases). Trimming removed 5 bases from V and 5 bases from J, with 21 bases in between. There are 16 residues in the CDR3. CDR1 is SGHTA, CDR2 FQGNSA, per germline. The DNA of the CDR3 is TGTGCCAGCAGCCCAAGGGGGGGCGGCGGCCAGGAGACCCAGTACTTC. Translation gives CASSPRGGGGQETQYF.

The genes are TRBV11-2 and TRBJ2-7; D is possibly TRBD2 (6 bases). The germline V gene encodes CDR1 SGHAT and CDR2 FQNNGV. The V end was cut by 3 bases, the J end by 5 bases, with 17 bases between. CDR3 size: 15 residues. For the CDR3, the DNA is TGTGCCAGCAGCTTCCAGGGACTGGCCCCGGACGAGCAGTACTTC. Translation gives CASSFQGLAPDEQYF.

The gene calls are TRBV30 and TRBJ1-3; no clear D gene. The germline gives CDR1 GTSNPN, CDR2 SVGIG (reference sequence). Trimming removed 5 bases at V and 0 bases at J, with 5 bases between. The CDR3 is 12 residues long. CDR3 coding DNA: TGTGCCTGGGCCATCTCTGGAAACACCATATATTTT. This codes for CAWAISGNTIYF.

The chain is built from TRBV12-3 or TRBV12-4 and TRBJ1-1; D remains ambiguous. The CDR3 length is 13 residues. Trimming removed 3 bases at V and 1 base at J, with 6 bases between. The CDR3 nucleotides are TGTGCCAGCAGTTTGAGGGAGAACACTGAAGCTTTCTTT. Translation: CASSLRENTEAFF.

This clone was counted only a few times. The rearrangement joins TRBV5-6 to TRBJ2-7, with 10 bases matching TRBD2. V shed 4 bases, J shed 3 bases, and the junction held 7 bases outside the gene matches. The germline gives CDR1 SGHDT, CDR2 YYEEEE. The CDR3 sequence is 15 residues long. Here the CDR3 reads CASSPTLAGVYEQYF. The CDR3 DNA reads as TGTGCCAGCAGCCCGACTCTAGCGGGGGTCTACGAGCAGTACTTC.

The chain recombines TRBV2 with TRBJ1-2, with unresolved D. The CDR3 covers 12 residues. Germline CDR1 is SNHLY and CDR2 is FYNNEI. Trimming took 4 bases from V and 1 from J, leaving 4 bases between them. CDR3 bases: TGTGCCAGCAGTGCCGTTAACTATGGCTACACCTTC. As protein: CASSAVNYGYTF.